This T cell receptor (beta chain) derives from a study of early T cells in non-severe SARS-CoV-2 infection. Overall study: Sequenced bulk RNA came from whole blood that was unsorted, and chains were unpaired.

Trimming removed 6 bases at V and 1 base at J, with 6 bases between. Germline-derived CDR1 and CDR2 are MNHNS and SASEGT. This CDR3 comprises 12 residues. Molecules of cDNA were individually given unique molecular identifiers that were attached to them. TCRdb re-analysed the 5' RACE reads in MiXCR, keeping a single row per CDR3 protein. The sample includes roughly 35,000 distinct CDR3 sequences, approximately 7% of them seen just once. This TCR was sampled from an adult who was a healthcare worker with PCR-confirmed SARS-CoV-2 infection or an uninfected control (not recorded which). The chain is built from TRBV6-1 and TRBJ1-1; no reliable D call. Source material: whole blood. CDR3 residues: CASRTQNTEAFF. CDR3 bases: TGTGCCAGCAGGACGCAGAACACTGAAGCTTTCTTT.